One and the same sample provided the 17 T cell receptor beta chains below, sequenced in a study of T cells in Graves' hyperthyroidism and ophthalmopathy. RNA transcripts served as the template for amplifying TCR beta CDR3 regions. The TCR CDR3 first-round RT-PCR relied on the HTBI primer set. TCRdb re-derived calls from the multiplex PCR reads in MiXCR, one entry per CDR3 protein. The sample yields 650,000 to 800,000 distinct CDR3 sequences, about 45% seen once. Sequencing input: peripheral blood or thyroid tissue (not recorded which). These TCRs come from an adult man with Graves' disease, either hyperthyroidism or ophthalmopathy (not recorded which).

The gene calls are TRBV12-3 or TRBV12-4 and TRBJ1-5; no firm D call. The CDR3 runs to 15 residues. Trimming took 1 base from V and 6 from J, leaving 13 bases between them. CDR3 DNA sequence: TGTGCCAGCAGTTTAGGGCACGGATTCCGTCAGCCCCAGCATTTT. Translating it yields CASSLGHGFRQPQHF.

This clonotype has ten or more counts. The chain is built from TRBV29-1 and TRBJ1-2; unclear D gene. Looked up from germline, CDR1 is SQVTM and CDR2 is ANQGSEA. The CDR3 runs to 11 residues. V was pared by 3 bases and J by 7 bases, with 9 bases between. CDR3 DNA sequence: TGCAGCGTTGATTCACAGCCTGGCTACACCTTC. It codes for CSVDSQPGYTF.

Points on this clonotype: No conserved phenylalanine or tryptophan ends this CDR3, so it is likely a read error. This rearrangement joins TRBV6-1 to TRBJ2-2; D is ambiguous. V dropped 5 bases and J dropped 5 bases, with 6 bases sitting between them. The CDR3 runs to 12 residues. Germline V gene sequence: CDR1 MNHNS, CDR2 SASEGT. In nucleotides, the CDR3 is TGTGCCAGCAGTTCCGTAACCGGGGAGCTGTTTTCT. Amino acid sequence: CASSSVTGELFS.

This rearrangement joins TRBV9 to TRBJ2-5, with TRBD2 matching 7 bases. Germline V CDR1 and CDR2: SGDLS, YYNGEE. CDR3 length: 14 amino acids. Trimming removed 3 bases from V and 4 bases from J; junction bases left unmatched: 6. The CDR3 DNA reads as TGTGCCAGCAGCGCTTGGGGGGGACCAGAGACCCAGTACTTC. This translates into CASSAWGGPETQYF. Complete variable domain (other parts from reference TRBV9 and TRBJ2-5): DSGVTQTPKHLITATGQRVTLRCSPRSGDLSVYWYQQSLDQGLQFLIQYYNGEERAKGNILERFSAQQFPDLHSELNLSSLELGDSALYFCASSAWGGPETQYFGPGTRLLVL.

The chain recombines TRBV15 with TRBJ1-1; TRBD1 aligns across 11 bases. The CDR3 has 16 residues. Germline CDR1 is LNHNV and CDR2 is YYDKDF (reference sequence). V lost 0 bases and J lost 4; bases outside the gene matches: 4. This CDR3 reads CATSRDLGTGGTEAFF. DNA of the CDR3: TGTGCCACCAGCAGAGATCTCGGGACAGGGGGCACTGAAGCTTTCTTT.

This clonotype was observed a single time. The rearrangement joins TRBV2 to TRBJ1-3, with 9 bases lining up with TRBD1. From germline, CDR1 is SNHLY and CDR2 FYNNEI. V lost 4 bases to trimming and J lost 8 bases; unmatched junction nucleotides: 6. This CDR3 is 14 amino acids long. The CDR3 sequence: CASSGRTGDHTIYF. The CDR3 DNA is TGTGCCAGCAGTGGGAGGACAGGGGACCACACCATATATTTT.

CDR3 residues: CASNRGAGETQYF. The DNA for the CDR3 is TGTGCCAGCAACAGAGGGGCCGGGGAGACCCAGTACTTC. The chain has TRBV2 and TRBJ2-5; the D gene could be TRBD1 or TRBD2 (5 bases each). V lost 7 bases and J 5 bases, leaving 14 bases between the germline ends. The germline gives CDR1 SNHLY, CDR2 FYNNEI. The CDR3 loop spans 13 amino acids.

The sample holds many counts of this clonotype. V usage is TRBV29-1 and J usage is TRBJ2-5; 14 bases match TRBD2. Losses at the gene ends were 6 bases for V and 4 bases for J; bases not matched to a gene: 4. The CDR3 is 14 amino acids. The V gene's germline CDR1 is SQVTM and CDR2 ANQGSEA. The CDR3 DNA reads TGCAGCGTCGGGGGACTAGCGGGAGCAGAGACCCAGTACTTC. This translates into CSVGGLAGAETQYF.

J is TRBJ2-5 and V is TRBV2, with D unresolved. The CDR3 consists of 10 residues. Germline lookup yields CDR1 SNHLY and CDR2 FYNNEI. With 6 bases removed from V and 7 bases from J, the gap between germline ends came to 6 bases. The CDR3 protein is CASRAGTQYF. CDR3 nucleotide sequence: TGTGCCAGCAGGGCCGGGACCCAGTACTTC.

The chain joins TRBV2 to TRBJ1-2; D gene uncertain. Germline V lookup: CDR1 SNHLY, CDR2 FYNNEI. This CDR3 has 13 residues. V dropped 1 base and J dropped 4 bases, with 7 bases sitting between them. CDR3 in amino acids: CASSEDSIYGYTF. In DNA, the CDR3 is TGTGCCAGCAGTGAAGACAGTATCTATGGCTACACCTTC.

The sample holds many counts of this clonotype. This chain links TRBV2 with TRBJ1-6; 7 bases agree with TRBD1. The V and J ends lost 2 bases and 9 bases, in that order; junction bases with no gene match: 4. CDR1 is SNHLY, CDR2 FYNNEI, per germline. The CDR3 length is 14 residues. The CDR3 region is CASSEPGGISPLHF. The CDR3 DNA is TGTGCCAGCAGTGAACCAGGGGGAATTTCACCCCTCCACTTT.

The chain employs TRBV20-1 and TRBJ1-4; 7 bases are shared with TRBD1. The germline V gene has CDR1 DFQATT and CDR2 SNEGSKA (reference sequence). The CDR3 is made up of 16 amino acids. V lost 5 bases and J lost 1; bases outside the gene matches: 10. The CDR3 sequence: CSAVQGWDGTNEKLFF. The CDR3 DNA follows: TGCAGTGCTGTACAGGGGTGGGATGGAACTAATGAAAAACTGTTTTTT.

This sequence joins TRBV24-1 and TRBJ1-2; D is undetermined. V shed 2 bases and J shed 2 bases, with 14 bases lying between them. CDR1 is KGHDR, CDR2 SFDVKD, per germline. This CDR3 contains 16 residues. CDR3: CATSDSSPELNYGYTF. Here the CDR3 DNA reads TGTGCCACCAGTGATTCTTCGCCTGAATTAAACTATGGCTACACCTTC.

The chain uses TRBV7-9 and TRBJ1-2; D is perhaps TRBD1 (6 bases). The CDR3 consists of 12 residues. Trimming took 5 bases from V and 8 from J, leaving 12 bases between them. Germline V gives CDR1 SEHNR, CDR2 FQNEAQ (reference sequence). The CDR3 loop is CASSQQGTGYTF. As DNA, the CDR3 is TGTGCCAGCAGCCAACAGGGAACAGGCTACACCTTC.

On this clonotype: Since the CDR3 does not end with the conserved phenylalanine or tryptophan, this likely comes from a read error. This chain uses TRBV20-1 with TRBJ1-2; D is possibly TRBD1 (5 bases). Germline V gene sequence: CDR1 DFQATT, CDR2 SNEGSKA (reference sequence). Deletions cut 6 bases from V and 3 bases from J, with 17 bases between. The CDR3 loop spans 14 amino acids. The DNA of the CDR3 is TGCAGTGCCCATGTCCCCCAGGGCGACTATGGCTACACCCTC. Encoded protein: CSAHVPQGDYGYTL.

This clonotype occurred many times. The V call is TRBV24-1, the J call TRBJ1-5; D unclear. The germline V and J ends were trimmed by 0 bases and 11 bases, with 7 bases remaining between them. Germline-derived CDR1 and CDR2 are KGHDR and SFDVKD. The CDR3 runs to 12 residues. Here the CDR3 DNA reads TGTGCCACCAGTGATTTGTTTGGAGCCCAGCATTTT. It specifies CATSDLFGAQHF.

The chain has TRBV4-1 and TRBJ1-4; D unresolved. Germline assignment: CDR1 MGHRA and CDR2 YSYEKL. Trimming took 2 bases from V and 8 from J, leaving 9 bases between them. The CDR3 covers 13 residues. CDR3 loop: CASSQLVREKLFF. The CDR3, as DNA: TGCGCCAGCAGCCAATTGGTCCGGGAAAAACTGTTTTTT.